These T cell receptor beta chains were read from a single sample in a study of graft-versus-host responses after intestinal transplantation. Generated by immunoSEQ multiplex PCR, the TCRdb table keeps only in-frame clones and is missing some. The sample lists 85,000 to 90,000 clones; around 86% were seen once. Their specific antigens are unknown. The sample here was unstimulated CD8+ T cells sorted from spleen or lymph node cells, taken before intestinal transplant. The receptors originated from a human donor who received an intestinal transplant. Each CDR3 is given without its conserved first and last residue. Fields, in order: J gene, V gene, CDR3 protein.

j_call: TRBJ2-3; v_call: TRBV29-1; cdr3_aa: SVDDRGGDTQY
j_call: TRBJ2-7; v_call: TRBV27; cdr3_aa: ASSLSASAYEQY
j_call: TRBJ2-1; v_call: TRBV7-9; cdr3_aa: ASSLAGGRYNEQF
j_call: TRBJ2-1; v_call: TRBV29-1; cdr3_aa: SVELGQDNEQF
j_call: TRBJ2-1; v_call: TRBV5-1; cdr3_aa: ASSLLADLYNEQF
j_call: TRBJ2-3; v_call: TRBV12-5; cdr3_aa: ASGLEDTQY
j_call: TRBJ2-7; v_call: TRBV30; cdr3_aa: AWDSGSYEQY
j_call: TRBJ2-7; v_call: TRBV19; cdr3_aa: ASSIGLAPSYEQY
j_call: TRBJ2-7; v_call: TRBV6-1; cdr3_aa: ASSEVGGGYEQY
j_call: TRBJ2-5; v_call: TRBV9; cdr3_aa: ASSSTGTGRGNQY
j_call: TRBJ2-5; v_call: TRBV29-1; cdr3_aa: SVEDGVYEETQY
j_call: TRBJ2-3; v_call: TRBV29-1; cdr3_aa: SVEERELVTDTQY
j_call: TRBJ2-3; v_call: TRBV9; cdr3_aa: ASSVGPPTDTQY
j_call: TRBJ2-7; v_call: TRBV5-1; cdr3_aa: ASSIGTGGTGSTYEQY
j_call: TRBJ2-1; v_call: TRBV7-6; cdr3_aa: ASSPGTSGEALNEQF
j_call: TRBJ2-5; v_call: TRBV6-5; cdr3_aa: ASRTAGGKTQY
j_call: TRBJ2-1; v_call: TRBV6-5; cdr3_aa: ASSPQEYEQF
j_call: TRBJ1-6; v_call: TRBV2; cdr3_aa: ASSQLGVNSPLH
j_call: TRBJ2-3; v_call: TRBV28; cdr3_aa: ASSLCFLSGLAGVGTDTQY
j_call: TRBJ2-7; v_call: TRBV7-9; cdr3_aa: ASSSRGVEAYEQY
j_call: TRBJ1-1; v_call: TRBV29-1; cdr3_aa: SVDKGSEAF
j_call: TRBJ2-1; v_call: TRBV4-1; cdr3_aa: ASSQDSNNEQF
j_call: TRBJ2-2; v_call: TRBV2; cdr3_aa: ASREGGELF
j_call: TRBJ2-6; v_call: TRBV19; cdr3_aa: ASSVDSSGANVLT
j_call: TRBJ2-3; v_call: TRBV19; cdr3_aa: ASTAGLDSTDTQY
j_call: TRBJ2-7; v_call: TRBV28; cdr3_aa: ASSLGTEIYEQY
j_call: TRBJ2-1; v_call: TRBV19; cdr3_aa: ASSWIAGDNEQF
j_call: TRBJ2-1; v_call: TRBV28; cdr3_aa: ASSFSDRAKNPLWDEQF
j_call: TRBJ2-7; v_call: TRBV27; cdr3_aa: ASSLSDVPAYEQY
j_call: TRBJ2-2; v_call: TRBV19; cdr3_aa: ASTFTGELF
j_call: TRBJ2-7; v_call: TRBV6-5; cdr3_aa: ASSLQGEDYEQY
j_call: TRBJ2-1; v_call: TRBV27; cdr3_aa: ASSLAGGPGNEQF
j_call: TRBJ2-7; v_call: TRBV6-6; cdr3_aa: ASRGTSGGYEQY